The rows below give T cell receptor beta chains drawn from one sample of a study of beta chain features in type 1 diabetes. Sequencing used immunoSEQ multiplex PCR; TCRdb keeps in-frame clones, though not all of them. The repertoire includes roughly 340,000 clones, roughly 12% of them detected once, and about 0.01% sits in the top ten. Sequencing was performed on naive CD4+ T cells from blood. Receptors were obtained from a woman aged 18-29 years with type 1 diabetes. Both conserved end residues are part of each CDR3. A D gene is named only where the DNA matches it firmly. Part of the rows lack a size; the others show once, few, many or a class for expanded clones.

V: TRBV29-1; size: few; D: -; J: TRBJ1-4; CDR3: CSVVSRDEKLFF; DNA: TGCAGCGTTGTCAGCAGGGATGAAAAACTGTTTTTT
V: TRBV7-2; size: -; D: -; J: TRBJ2-5; CDR3: CASFLGWGPTETQYF; DNA: TGTGCCAGTTTTCTTGGGTGGGGGCCGACGGAGACCCAGTACTTC
V: TRBV2; size: -; D: -; J: TRBJ1-5; CDR3: CASSLGTQPQHF; DNA: TGTGCCAGCAGCCTAGGCACTCAGCCCCAGCATTTT
V: TRBV28; size: -; D: TRBD2; J: TRBJ2-5; CDR3: CASSFRRWGGQETQYF; DNA: TGTGCCAGCAGTTTTCGCCGGTGGGGGGGTCAAGAGACCCAGTACTTC
V: TRBV5-4; size: -; D: -; J: TRBJ1-2; CDR3: CASNGGGHNYGYTF; DNA: TGTGCCAGCAATGGGGGGGGGCATAACTATGGCTACACCTTC
V: TRBV2; size: few; D: -; J: TRBJ2-7; CDR3: CASIGSRTETYEQYF; DNA: TGTGCCAGCATAGGTTCAAGGACAGAGACCTACGAGCAGTACTTC
V: TRBV5-4; size: few; D: -; J: TRBJ2-7; CDR3: CASSFRVDSYEQYF; DNA: TGTGCCAGCAGCTTCAGGGTTGACTCCTACGAGCAGTACTTC
V: TRBV2; size: few; D: TRBD2; J: TRBJ2-2; CDR3: CASSELGLAGTGELFF; DNA: TGTGCCAGCAGTGAATTGGGACTAGCGGGCACCGGGGAGCTGTTTTTT
V: TRBV7-8; size: few; D: TRBD2; J: TRBJ2-7; CDR3: CASSAGGVAYEQYF; DNA: TGTGCCAGCAGCGCCGGGGGGGTGGCCTACGAGCAGTACTTC
V: TRBV29-1; size: -; D: -; J: TRBJ2-5; CDR3: CSVEPLETQYF; DNA: TGCAGCGTTGAACCCTTAGAGACCCAGTACTTC
V: TRBV29-1; size: -; D: TRBD1; J: TRBJ1-2; CDR3: CSVEGTGQTYGYTF; DNA: TGCAGCGTTGAGGGGACAGGGCAAACCTATGGCTACACCTTC
V: TRBV19; size: few; D: TRBD2; J: TRBJ2-1; CDR3: CASSISSSGGNNEQFF; DNA: TGTGCCAGTAGTATCTCGAGTAGCGGGGGAAACAATGAGCAGTTCTTC
V: TRBV25-1; size: -; D: TRBD1; J: TRBJ2-7; CDR3: CASSERLGQGSYEQYF; DNA: TGTGCCAGCAGTGAAAGGCTGGGACAGGGCTCCTACGAGCAGTACTTC
V: TRBV18; size: few; D: -; J: TRBJ2-3; CDR3: CASSPLPSTRSTDTQYF; DNA: TGTGCCAGCTCACCCCTACCTAGCACGAGAAGCACAGATACGCAGTATTTT
V: TRBV7-9; size: few; D: -; J: TRBJ2-3; CDR3: CASSPLAGTDTQYF; DNA: TGTGCCAGCAGCCCGTTGGCGGGCACAGATACGCAGTATTTT
V: TRBV5-6; size: -; D: TRBD2; J: TRBJ2-2; CDR3: CASSSSGKNTGELFF; DNA: TGTGCCAGCAGCTCGAGCGGGAAGAACACCGGGGAGCTGTTTTTT
V: TRBV14; size: few; D: TRBD1; J: TRBJ2-1; CDR3: CASSQVPGGAGFF; DNA: TGTGCCAGCAGCCAAGTTCCAGGGGGCGCCGGGTTCTTC
V: TRBV18; size: few; D: TRBD1; J: TRBJ2-5; CDR3: CASSVTGGQETQYF; DNA: TGTGCCAGCTCAGTGACAGGGGGCCAAGAGACCCAGTACTTC
V: TRBV12-5; size: few; D: TRBD1; J: TRBJ1-5; CDR3: CASGSGQGYQPQHF; DNA: TGTGCTAGTGGTTCGGGACAGGGTTATCAGCCCCAGCATTTT
V: TRBV2; size: few; D: -; J: TRBJ1-2; CDR3: CASSGQAGYTF; DNA: TGTGCCAGCAGTGGACAGGCCGGTTACACCTTC
V: TRBV4-3; size: few; D: -; J: TRBJ2-7; CDR3: CASSQPDRAGEQYF; DNA: TGCGCCAGCAGCCAACCTGACAGGGCGGGAGAGCAGTACTTC
V: TRBV18; size: -; D: -; J: TRBJ2-5; CDR3: CASSPPGRETQYF; DNA: TGTGCCAGCTCACCCCCGGGAAGGGAGACCCAGTACTTC
V: TRBV18; size: -; D: TRBD1; J: TRBJ1-1; CDR3: CASSLGQPLNTEAFF; DNA: TGTGCCAGCTCCTTGGGACAGCCATTGAACACTGAAGCTTTCTTT
V: TRBV28; size: -; D: -; J: TRBJ1-1; CDR3: CASSAGGRGTEAFF; DNA: TGTGCCAGCAGCGCGGGCGGCCGAGGCACTGAAGCTTTCTTT
V: TRBV25-1; size: few; D: -; J: TRBJ1-2; CDR3: CASSGHVNYGYTF; DNA: TGTGCCAGCAGTGGGCACGTTAACTATGGCTACACCTTC
V: TRBV7-2; size: few; D: TRBD1; J: TRBJ2-7; CDR3: CASSSPRDRAYEQYF; DNA: TGTGCCAGCAGCTCACCCCGGGACAGGGCCTACGAGCAGTACTTC
V: TRBV20-1; size: -; D: -; J: TRBJ2-7; CDR3: CSARGGNEQYF; DNA: TGCAGTGCTAGAGGCGGAAACGAGCAGTACTTC
V: TRBV7-2; size: -; D: -; J: TRBJ2-7; CDR3: CASSPGTGLGEQYF; DNA: TGTGCCAGCAGCCCGGGAACAGGGTTGGGGGAGCAGTACTTC
V: TRBV11-3; size: few; D: -; J: TRBJ2-1; CDR3: CASSFGFSYNEQFF; DNA: TGTGCCAGCAGCTTCGGGTTTTCCTACAATGAGCAGTTCTTC
V: TRBV28; size: -; D: -; J: TRBJ2-1; CDR3: CASSFPQLVFGHNEQFF; DNA: TGTGCCAGCAGTTTCCCCCAGCTAGTGTTCGGTCACAATGAGCAGTTCTTC
V: TRBV27; size: few; D: TRBD1; J: TRBJ2-7; CDR3: CASTLGTGVPYEQYF; DNA: TGTGCCAGCACCTTAGGGACAGGGGTGCCCTACGAGCAGTACTTC
V: TRBV11-2; size: few; D: -; J: TRBJ1-1; CDR3: CASSPLKGRTEAFF; DNA: TGTGCCAGCAGCCCACTCAAGGGGAGGACTGAAGCTTTCTTT
V: TRBV9; size: -; D: TRBD2; J: TRBJ2-7; CDR3: CASSVGTSGNYEQYF; DNA: TGTGCCAGCAGCGTAGGCACTAGCGGGAACTACGAGCAGTACTTC
V: TRBV4-3; size: few; D: TRBD2; J: TRBJ2-7; CDR3: CASSQQTSGAHGSYEQYF; DNA: TGCGCCAGCAGCCAACAGACTAGCGGGGCCCATGGATCCTACGAGCAGTACTTC
V: TRBV25-1; size: -; D: TRBD2; J: TRBJ2-3; CDR3: CASSGGLAGVDTQYF; DNA: TGTGCCAGCAGTGGCGGACTAGCGGGAGTCGATACGCAGTATTTT
V: TRBV5-1; size: few; D: TRBD1; J: TRBJ2-7; CDR3: CASSQGQGANYEQYF; DNA: TGCGCCAGCAGCCAGGGACAGGGGGCCAACTACGAGCAGTACTTC
V: TRBV6-5; size: few; D: -; J: TRBJ2-1; CDR3: CASSEDGEEQFF; DNA: TGTGCCAGCAGTGAAGATGGAGAGGAGCAGTTCTTC
V: TRBV25-1; size: few; D: -; J: TRBJ1-5; CDR3: CASSEFRERQPQHF; DNA: TGTGCCAGCAGTGAATTCAGGGAAAGGCAGCCCCAGCATTTT
V: TRBV7-9; size: -; D: -; J: TRBJ2-7; CDR3: CAGGTDEQYF; DNA: TGTGCGGGGGGTACCGACGAGCAGTACTTC
V: TRBV2; size: -; D: TRBD2; J: TRBJ2-1; CDR3: CASRLAGEQFF; DNA: TGTGCCAGCAGACTAGCGGGTGAGCAGTTCTTC
V: TRBV10-3; size: -; D: -; J: TRBJ2-1; CDR3: CAISDARKVNDNEQFF; DNA: TGTGCCATCAGTGACGCCAGGAAGGTCAATGACAATGAGCAGTTCTTC
V: TRBV10-3; size: few; D: -; J: TRBJ2-5; CDR3: CAISAQSAQETQYF; DNA: TGTGCCATCAGTGCACAATCCGCCCAAGAGACCCAGTACTTC
V: TRBV29-1; size: -; D: -; J: TRBJ2-7; CDR3: CSASKPGTVGYEQYF; DNA: TGCAGCGCGAGCAAGCCCGGGACTGTGGGGTACGAGCAGTACTTC
V: TRBV9; size: few; D: -; J: TRBJ1-5; CDR3: CASSVEGGNQPQHF; DNA: TGTGCCAGCAGCGTAGAAGGCGGAAATCAGCCCCAGCATTTT
V: TRBV5-1; size: -; D: -; J: TRBJ2-6; CDR3: CASIEEAGANVLTF; DNA: TGCGCCAGCATAGAGGAAGCTGGGGCCAACGTCCTGACTTTC
V: TRBV5-1; size: few; D: TRBD1; J: TRBJ1-2; CDR3: CASSYQTGGDYGYTF; DNA: TGCGCCAGCAGCTATCAAACAGGGGGCGACTATGGCTACACCTTC
V: TRBV15; size: -; D: -; J: TRBJ1-2; CDR3: CATSSDQEIYGYTF; DNA: TGTGCCACCAGCAGTGATCAGGAAATCTATGGCTACACCTTC
V: TRBV7-9; size: few; D: TRBD1; J: TRBJ2-2; CDR3: CASSPPRGRTGELFF; DNA: TGTGCCAGCAGCCCTCCCAGGGGGCGCACCGGGGAGCTGTTTTTT
V: TRBV9; size: -; D: TRBD2; J: TRBJ2-1; CDR3: CASSVVGTSGLYNEQFF; DNA: TGTGCCAGCAGCGTAGTCGGGACTAGCGGACTCTACAATGAGCAGTTCTTC
V: TRBV25-1; size: -; D: TRBD1; J: TRBJ1-2; CDR3: CASSLLGTGSHYGYTF; DNA: TGTGCCAGCAGCCTCCTCGGGACAGGGTCCCACTATGGCTACACCTTC
V: TRBV7-2; size: -; D: -; J: TRBJ1-2; CDR3: CASSSNRDYGYTF; DNA: TGTGCCAGCAGCTCAAACAGGGACTATGGCTACACCTTC
V: TRBV4-3; size: few; D: TRBD1; J: TRBJ1-2; CDR3: CASSQDSRQGAGYGYTF; DNA: TGCGCCAGCAGCCAAGATTCCCGACAGGGGGCGGGGTATGGCTACACCTTC
V: TRBV9; size: few; D: -; J: TRBJ2-5; CDR3: CASSVSPVGSQETQYF; DNA: TGTGCCAGCAGCGTATCCCCCGTCGGGTCCCAAGAGACCCAGTACTTC
V: TRBV10-3; size: -; D: -; J: TRBJ2-1; CDR3: CAISSREDEQFF; DNA: TGTGCCATCAGCAGCAGGGAGGATGAGCAGTTCTTC
V: TRBV30; size: -; D: -; J: TRBJ2-1; CDR3: CAWSVHYNEQFF; DNA: TGTGCCTGGAGTGTCCACTACAATGAGCAGTTCTTC
V: TRBV19; size: -; D: TRBD1; J: TRBJ1-5; CDR3: CASSSLGQSNQPQHF; DNA: TGTGCCAGTAGTTCCCTGGGACAGTCTAATCAGCCCCAGCATTTT
V: TRBV25-1; size: -; D: -; J: TRBJ1-1; CDR3: CASLTNRGNEAFF; DNA: TGTGCCAGCTTGACCAATCGGGGGAATGAAGCTTTCTTT